Listed below are T cell receptor beta chains from one sample, sequenced in a study of T cells in Graves' hyperthyroidism and ophthalmopathy. MiXCR was run by TCRdb on the multiplex PCR reads, yielding one entry per CDR3 protein. The repertoire holds around 600,000 distinct CDR3 sequences, with approximately 16% as singletons. Sequenced material: blood. The source is a woman aged 40 to 55 with Graves' ophthalmopathy. Both conserved end residues are part of each CDR3. D genes are given only for firm matches.

j_call,v_call,cdr3_length,d_call,cdr3_aa
TRBJ2-3,TRBV5-4,16,NA,CASSPRGTDSTDTQYF
TRBJ2-5,TRBV7-9,16,NA,CASSFGGGGMQETQYF
TRBJ2-3,TRBV10-1,17,TRBD1,CASSDRWTGDGTDTQYF
TRBJ2-1,TRBV7-9,16,TRBD1,CASSTRQGSSYNEQFF
TRBJ2-5,TRBV7-3,15,TRBD2,CACSLLAGGQETQYF
TRBJ2-7,TRBV2,14,TRBD1,CASRDPGTGNEQYF
TRBJ2-3,TRBV19,13,NA,CASSTDRRDTQYF
TRBJ2-3,TRBV11-2,16,TRBD2,CASRRTLAGSSDTQYF
TRBJ2-3,TRBV20-1,13,NA,CSASVGHTDTQYF
TRBJ1-2,TRBV20-1,13,NA,CSARETANYGYTF
TRBJ2-3,TRBV12-5,15,TRBD2,CASGFDGGSSDTQYF
TRBJ2-5,TRBV12-3/TRBV12-4,15,TRBD2,CASSPSRGGEETQYF
TRBJ1-4,TRBV7-9,15,NA,CASSLATVQREKLFF
TRBJ2-1,TRBV5-1,17,TRBD2,CASSLMMGLAAPIEQFF
TRBJ2-3,TRBV28,13,TRBD2,CASSGTRIDTQYF
TRBJ2-1,TRBV10-1,14,TRBD2,CASSEEREWKEQFF
TRBJ1-1,TRBV20-1,15,NA,CSATTQLNTNTEAFF
TRBJ2-3,TRBV2,13,TRBD1,CAIDRAVGDTQYF
TRBJ2-1,TRBV6-5,18,NA,CASSYSRSGRLAYNEQFF
TRBJ2-1,TRBV7-9,17,TRBD2,CASSYAEGLASYNEQFF
TRBJ1-2,TRBV27,13,TRBD1,CASSTLTGNGYTF
TRBJ2-1,TRBV11-2,13,TRBD1,CASSPGQGNEQFF
TRBJ2-3,TRBV19,13,NA,CATQESAADTQYF
TRBJ1-6,TRBV12-3/TRBV12-4,13,NA,CASSLDTISPLHF
TRBJ1-6,TRBV20-1,15,NA,CSAPLFLDRNSPLHF
TRBJ2-5,TRBV6-1,16,TRBD2,CASSVLAGGLQETQYF
TRBJ1-6,TRBV6-5,17,TRBD1,CASSYNPTGAGNSPLHF
TRBJ1-1,TRBV12-3/TRBV12-4,17,TRBD1,CASSSPTRTGTNTEAFF